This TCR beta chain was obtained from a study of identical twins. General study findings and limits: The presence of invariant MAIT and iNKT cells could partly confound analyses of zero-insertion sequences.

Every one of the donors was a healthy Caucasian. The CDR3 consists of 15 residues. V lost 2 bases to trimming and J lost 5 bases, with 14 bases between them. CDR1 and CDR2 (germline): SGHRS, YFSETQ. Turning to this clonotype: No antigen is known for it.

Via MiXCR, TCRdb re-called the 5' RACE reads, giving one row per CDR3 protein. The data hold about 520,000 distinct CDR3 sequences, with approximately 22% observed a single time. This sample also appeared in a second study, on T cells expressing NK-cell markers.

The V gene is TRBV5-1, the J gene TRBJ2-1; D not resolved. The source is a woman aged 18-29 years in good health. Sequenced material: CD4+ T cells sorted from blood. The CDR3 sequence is CASSFRQVGNNEQFF. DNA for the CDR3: TGCGCCAGCAGCTTTCGGCAGGTGGGGAACAATGAGCAGTTCTTC.